This T cell receptor (beta chain) came from a study of blood T cells in healthy people across ages. This clonotype has just a few counts. Samples each had at least 6 micrograms of total RNA extracted. A sample-barcoded 5' primer and a J-beta primer mix were used in a second PCR of about 7 to 12 cycles. TCRdb reanalysed the 5' RACE reads using MiXCR and keeps one entry per CDR3 protein. This sample carries roughly 1.5 million distinct CDR3 sequences, roughly 43% of them seen once, and the ten largest clones take over 3.5%. Specimen: blood. The receptor was isolated from a woman aged 18-35 years in good health.

The CDR3: CASSQIAGAPGNEQFF. The DNA for the CDR3 is TGCGCCAGCAGCCAAATAGCGGGAGCCCCAGGTAATGAGCAGTTCTTC. This chain uses TRBV4-3 with TRBJ2-1; 9 nucleotides align to TRBD2. The CDR3 is 16 residues long. V was pared by 2 bases and J by 7 bases, with 9 bases of the junction left unmatched. In germline, CDR1 is LGHNA, CDR2 YSLEER.